These T cell receptor beta chains were read from a single sample in a study of blood T cell repertoires in COVID-19. The repertoire was sequenced with immunoSEQ multiplex PCR; TCRdb's copy has only in-frame clones and lacks some. The sample holds about 230,000 clones, roughly 83% seen once. Sequencing was performed on peripheral blood. The receptors shown here come from a woman aged 70-85 years with active or convalescent COVID-19. Each CDR3 is given with its conserved first and last residue. A D gene is named only where the DNA matches it firmly. Expanded clones are given a class, and other clones once, few, many or no size at all.

V gene: TRBV6-5
J gene: TRBJ1-2
D gene: TRBD1
clone size: -
CDR3 protein: CASSTPGQGGYGYTF
CDR3 DNA: TGTGCCAGCAGTACTCCGGGACAGGGTGGCTATGGCTACACCTTC

V gene: TRBV30
J gene: TRBJ2-1
D gene: TRBD2
clone size: -
CDR3 protein: CAWSVAGGNEQFF
CDR3 DNA: TGTGCCTGGAGTGTCGCGGGGGGCAATGAGCAGTTCTTC

V gene: TRBV5-1
J gene: TRBJ2-5
D gene: -
clone size: -
CDR3 protein: CASSREHQETQYF
CDR3 DNA: TGCGCCAGCAGCCGGGAGCACCAAGAGACCCAGTACTTC

V gene: TRBV5-4
J gene: TRBJ1-2
D gene: TRBD1
clone size: -
CDR3 protein: CASSLGLTGEGNGYTF
CDR3 DNA: TGTGCCAGCAGCTTGGGGCTAACAGGGGAAGGAAATGGCTACACCTTC

V gene: TRBV7-2
J gene: TRBJ2-3
D gene: -
clone size: -
CDR3 protein: CASSLVKGRTDTQYF
CDR3 DNA: TGTGCCAGCAGCTTAGTGAAGGGGCGGACAGATACGCAGTATTTT

V gene: TRBV6-5
J gene: TRBJ1-6
D gene: -
clone size: -
CDR3 protein: CASSRTVINSPLHF
CDR3 DNA: TGTGCCAGCAGTAGGACAGTGATTAATTCACCCCTCCACTTT

V gene: TRBV5-1
J gene: TRBJ2-3
D gene: -
clone size: -
CDR3 protein: CASSLLLVTDTQYF
CDR3 DNA: TGCGCCAGCAGCTTGCTATTAGTGACAGATACGCAGTATTTT

V gene: TRBV29-1
J gene: TRBJ1-5
D gene: TRBD1
clone size: few
CDR3 protein: CSVADRAQPQHF
CDR3 DNA: TGCAGCGTTGCTGACAGGGCCCAGCCCCAGCATTTT

V gene: TRBV21-1
J gene: TRBJ2-7
D gene: -
clone size: -
CDR3 protein: CASSIRTVTYEQYF
CDR3 DNA: TGTGCCAGCAGCATCCGGACAGTTACCTACGAGCAGTACTTC

V gene: TRBV4-1
J gene: TRBJ2-7
D gene: TRBD2
clone size: -
CDR3 protein: CASSQAPTSDYEQYF
CDR3 DNA: TGCGCCAGCAGCCAAGCTCCGACTAGCGACTACGAGCAGTACTTC

V gene: TRBV18
J gene: TRBJ1-5
D gene: TRBD1
clone size: few
CDR3 protein: CASSADRANQPQHF
CDR3 DNA: TGTGCCAGCTCGGCAGACAGGGCTAATCAGCCCCAGCATTTT

V gene: TRBV7-9
J gene: TRBJ2-7
D gene: -
clone size: -
CDR3 protein: CASSLAGAYEQYF
CDR3 DNA: TGTGCCAGCAGCTTAGCAGGGGCCTACGAGCAGTACTTC

V gene: TRBV7-2
J gene: TRBJ2-7
D gene: -
clone size: -
CDR3 protein: CASSLWYGEQYF
CDR3 DNA: TGTGCCAGCAGCTTATGGTACGGCGAGCAGTACTTC

V gene: TRBV5-1
J gene: TRBJ1-4
D gene: -
clone size: -
CDR3 protein: CASSPAGSDGEKLFF
CDR3 DNA: TGCGCCAGCAGCCCGGCGGGGTCCGATGGGGAAAAACTGTTTTTT

V gene: TRBV19
J gene: TRBJ1-5
D gene: -
clone size: -
CDR3 protein: CASRVLRADQPQHF
CDR3 DNA: TGTGCCAGTAGGGTTCTCAGGGCCGATCAGCCCCAGCATTTT

V gene: TRBV19
J gene: TRBJ2-7
D gene: TRBD1
clone size: -
CDR3 protein: CARGDSGSYEQYF
CDR3 DNA: TGTGCCAGAGGGGACAGTGGGTCCTACGAGCAGTACTTC

V gene: TRBV6-5
J gene: TRBJ1-2
D gene: -
clone size: -
CDR3 protein: CASSSYTYGYTF
CDR3 DNA: TGTGCCAGCAGTTCCTATACGTATGGCTACACCTTC

V gene: TRBV10-3
J gene: TRBJ1-1
D gene: -
clone size: -
CDR3 protein: CAISSGAALTAFF
CDR3 DNA: TGTGCCATCAGTTCTGGAGCAGCCCTAACAGCTTTCTTT

V gene: TRBV5-1
J gene: TRBJ2-2
D gene: TRBD1
clone size: -
CDR3 protein: CASSSGQGGTGELFF
CDR3 DNA: TGCGCCAGCAGCTCGGGACAGGGAGGGACCGGGGAGCTGTTTTTT

V gene: TRBV18
J gene: TRBJ1-3
D gene: -
clone size: -
CDR3 protein: CASSPRQGSSSGNTIYF
CDR3 DNA: TGTGCCAGCTCACCACGTCAGGGGTCCTCCTCTGGAAACACCATATATTTT

V gene: TRBV19
J gene: TRBJ2-4
D gene: TRBD1
clone size: once
CDR3 protein: CASSLGQGENIQYF
CDR3 DNA: TGTGCCAGTAGTTTAGGGCAGGGGGAAAACATTCAGTACTTC

V gene: TRBV29-1
J gene: TRBJ1-1
D gene: -
clone size: -
CDR3 protein: CSVSPQGDTEAFF
CDR3 DNA: TGCAGCGTTAGCCCCCAGGGCGACACTGAAGCTTTCTTT

V gene: TRBV3-1/TRBV3-2
J gene: TRBJ1-1
D gene: -
clone size: -
CDR3 protein: CASSQEAPLSLATLEAFF
CDR3 DNA: TGTGCCAGCAGCCAAGAAGCACCACTTAGTCTTGCGACACTTGAAGCTTTCTTT

V gene: TRBV21-1
J gene: TRBJ1-5
D gene: -
clone size: -
CDR3 protein: CASSKAYSQPQHF
CDR3 DNA: TGTGCCAGCAGCAAAGCGTATAGTCAGCCCCAGCATTTT

V gene: TRBV6-5
J gene: TRBJ1-1
D gene: -
clone size: -
CDR3 protein: CASTPGTMNTEAFF
CDR3 DNA: TGTGCCAGCACCCCCGGGACAATGAACACTGAAGCTTTCTTT

V gene: TRBV7-8
J gene: TRBJ2-2
D gene: TRBD2
clone size: -
CDR3 protein: CASSLASVSGNPGELFF
CDR3 DNA: TGTGCCAGCAGCTTAGCGTCGGTCAGCGGGAATCCCGGGGAGCTGTTTTTT

V gene: TRBV18
J gene: TRBJ2-1
D gene: -
clone size: -
CDR3 protein: CASSPRGGEQFF
CDR3 DNA: TGTGCCAGCTCACCCCGCGGGGGCGAGCAGTTCTTC

V gene: TRBV6-2/TRBV6-3
J gene: TRBJ2-3
D gene: TRBD2
clone size: -
CDR3 protein: CASSGPRTSGTDTQYF
CDR3 DNA: TGTGCCAGCAGTGGACCCCGGACTAGCGGCACAGATACGCAGTATTTT

V gene: TRBV5-1
J gene: TRBJ2-5
D gene: TRBD2
clone size: -
CDR3 protein: CASSFAASGSGETQYF
CDR3 DNA: TGCGCCAGCAGCTTCGCCGCTAGCGGGAGTGGAGAGACCCAGTACTTC

V gene: TRBV19
J gene: TRBJ1-3
D gene: TRBD1
clone size: -
CDR3 protein: CASWRQGAGNTIYF
CDR3 DNA: TGTGCCAGTTGGCGACAGGGAGCCGGAAACACCATATATTTT

V gene: TRBV7-9
J gene: TRBJ1-1
D gene: -
clone size: -
CDR3 protein: CASSLLGGDYTEAFF
CDR3 DNA: TGTGCCAGCAGCTTATTGGGAGGGGATTACACTGAAGCTTTCTTT

V gene: TRBV18
J gene: TRBJ2-3
D gene: TRBD2
clone size: -
CDR3 protein: CASSLSGATDTQYF
CDR3 DNA: TGTGCCAGCTCTCTCAGCGGGGCCACAGATACGCAGTATTTT

V gene: TRBV7-3
J gene: TRBJ2-5
D gene: TRBD1
clone size: -
CDR3 protein: CASSTSGTGGLETQYF
CDR3 DNA: TGTGCCAGCAGCACTTCCGGGACAGGGGGCTTAGAGACCCAGTACTTC

V gene: TRBV18
J gene: TRBJ1-1
D gene: TRBD1
clone size: -
CDR3 protein: CASSPASTGQGEAFF
CDR3 DNA: TGTGCCAGCTCACCAGCCTCCACCGGACAGGGAGAAGCTTTCTTT

V gene: TRBV28
J gene: TRBJ2-4
D gene: -
clone size: -
CDR3 protein: CASRSGPLLAKNIQYF
CDR3 DNA: TGTGCCAGCAGATCTGGGCCGCTACTAGCCAAAAACATTCAGTACTTC

V gene: TRBV29-1
J gene: TRBJ2-3
D gene: TRBD2
clone size: -
CDR3 protein: CSVARTLSGGSLEGTDTQYF
CDR3 DNA: TGCAGCGTTGCCCGAACCCTTTCGGGAGGGTCCTTAGAGGGCACAGATACGCAGTATTTT

V gene: TRBV5-1
J gene: TRBJ2-1
D gene: TRBD1
clone size: -
CDR3 protein: CASATGQGAPEQFF
CDR3 DNA: TGCGCCAGCGCCACGGGACAGGGGGCCCCCGAGCAGTTCTTC

V gene: TRBV15
J gene: TRBJ2-5
D gene: -
clone size: -
CDR3 protein: CATSRGRRGGETQYF
CDR3 DNA: TGTGCCACCAGCAGAGGACGGAGGGGGGGAGAGACCCAGTACTTC

V gene: TRBV5-1
J gene: TRBJ1-6
D gene: TRBD1
clone size: few
CDR3 protein: CASRNQQGENSPLHF
CDR3 DNA: TGCGCCAGCAGAAACCAACAGGGGGAGAATTCACCCCTCCACTTT

V gene: TRBV9
J gene: TRBJ1-2
D gene: TRBD1
clone size: -
CDR3 protein: CASSFHRDRGDYGYTF
CDR3 DNA: TGTGCCAGCAGCTTCCACCGGGACAGGGGGGACTATGGCTACACCTTC

V gene: TRBV5-1
J gene: TRBJ2-2
D gene: -
clone size: -
CDR3 protein: CASSLAAAGSGELFF
CDR3 DNA: TGCGCCAGCAGCTTGGCCGCGGCAGGGTCCGGGGAGCTGTTTTTT

V gene: TRBV19
J gene: TRBJ2-7
D gene: TRBD1
clone size: -
CDR3 protein: CASSTPGQGTGEQYF
CDR3 DNA: TGTGCCAGTAGTACTCCGGGACAGGGGACGGGAGAGCAGTACTTC

V gene: TRBV6-5
J gene: TRBJ2-7
D gene: TRBD1
clone size: -
CDR3 protein: CASSLNRGSFHEQYF
CDR3 DNA: TGTGCCAGCAGCCTTAACAGGGGGTCCTTCCACGAGCAGTACTTC

V gene: TRBV23-1
J gene: TRBJ1-6
D gene: TRBD1
clone size: -
CDR3 protein: CASNPRRDRDPNPTNSPLHF
CDR3 DNA: TGCGCCAGCAATCCCCGACGGGACAGGGATCCAAATCCGACTAATTCACCCCTCCACTTT

V gene: TRBV2
J gene: TRBJ2-3
D gene: -
clone size: -
CDR3 protein: CASSDGRFTDTQYF
CDR3 DNA: TGTGCCAGCAGTGACGGCAGGTTCACAGATACGCAGTATTTT

V gene: TRBV25-1
J gene: TRBJ2-7
D gene: -
clone size: -
CDR3 protein: CASNKNRLPYEQYF
CDR3 DNA: TGTGCCAGCAACAAGAACAGGCTACCCTACGAGCAGTACTTC

V gene: TRBV6-5
J gene: TRBJ2-1
D gene: TRBD1
clone size: -
CDR3 protein: CASSYSSGTGNEQFF
CDR3 DNA: TGTGCCAGCAGTTACTCGTCCGGGACAGGGAATGAGCAGTTCTTC

V gene: TRBV20-1
J gene: TRBJ2-2
D gene: -
clone size: -
CDR3 protein: CSASGGGRNTGELFF
CDR3 DNA: TGCAGTGCTAGTGGTGGGGGCAGAAACACCGGGGAGCTGTTTTTT

V gene: TRBV10-1
J gene: TRBJ1-1
D gene: TRBD1
clone size: -
CDR3 protein: CASSPGQGSEAFF
CDR3 DNA: TGCGCCAGCAGTCCGGGACAGGGGTCTGAAGCTTTCTTT

V gene: TRBV7-2
J gene: TRBJ1-3
D gene: TRBD1
clone size: -
CDR3 protein: CASSLQGATSGNTIYF
CDR3 DNA: TGTGCCAGCAGCTTACAGGGGGCGACCTCTGGAAACACCATATATTTT

V gene: TRBV6-4
J gene: TRBJ2-1
D gene: TRBD2
clone size: -
CDR3 protein: CASRPGLAGNEQFF
CDR3 DNA: TGTGCCAGCAGACCGGGACTAGCGGGCAATGAGCAGTTCTTC

V gene: TRBV3-1/TRBV3-2
J gene: TRBJ1-4
D gene: -
clone size: -
CDR3 protein: CASSRSLWNEKLFF
CDR3 DNA: TGTGCCAGCAGCCGGAGCCTTTGGAATGAAAAACTGTTTTTT

V gene: TRBV24-1
J gene: TRBJ1-5
D gene: -
clone size: -
CDR3 protein: CATSVGGEGSNQPQHF
CDR3 DNA: TGTGCCACCAGTGTTGGAGGGGAAGGAAGCAATCAGCCCCAGCATTTT

V gene: TRBV30
J gene: TRBJ1-2
D gene: -
clone size: -
CDR3 protein: CAWSVPPGDYGYTF
CDR3 DNA: TGTGCCTGGAGTGTACCTCCAGGGGACTATGGCTACACCTTC

V gene: TRBV18
J gene: TRBJ1-5
D gene: -
clone size: -
CDR3 protein: CASSPGTTSNQPQHF
CDR3 DNA: TGTGCCAGCTCACCAGGGACAACTAGCAATCAGCCCCAGCATTTT